Presented here are 20 T cell receptor beta chains from one specimen sequenced in a study of cytomegalovirus exposure and HLA in healthy donors. Vbeta (60) and Jbeta (13) primers were used in the PCR. Clones were sequenced by immunoSEQ multiplex PCR, and TCRdb holds only the in-frame ones, with some missing. The sample includes 150,000 to 200,000 clones, 80% of them seen just once. The sequenced sample was PBMCs. Receptor source: a woman aged 30 to 39 in good health and CMV-seronegative.

There are a few counts of this clone. The rearrangement uses TRBV10-3 and TRBJ1-4; maybe TRBD1 (5 bases). The CDR3 length is 21 residues. Germline CDR1 reads ENHRY; CDR2 reads SYGVKD. V lost 0 bases and J lost 6, with 29 bases in between. CDR3 protein: CAISESLARVGNGQGHEKLFF. Here the CDR3 DNA reads TGTGCCATCAGTGAGTCCTTGGCTCGAGTAGGGAACGGACAAGGTCATGAAAAACTGTTTTTT.

This chain uses TRBV15 with TRBJ2-7; 10 bases align to TRBD2. This CDR3 comprises 17 residues. J gave up 1 base and V 0 bases, and 6 bases lay outside the gene matches. Germline values: CDR1 LNHNV, CDR2 YYDKDF (reference sequence). The CDR3 protein is CATSREGLAGGSYEQYF. CDR3 nucleotides: TGTGCCACCAGCAGAGAAGGGTTAGCGGGGGGATCCTACGAGCAGTACTTC.

This clone was seen a single time. Different DNA sequences within this sample yield the same CDR3. The rearrangement uses TRBV18 and TRBJ2-7; perhaps TRBD1 as D (5 bases). V shed 0 bases and J shed 3 bases, with 6 bases lying between them. This CDR3 spans 13 amino acids. Germline V gene sequence: CDR1 KGHSH, CDR2 LQKENI. The CDR3 nucleotides are TGTGCCAGCTCACCACCCCAGGGCTACGAGCAGTACTTC. Protein product: CASSPPQGYEQYF.

The rearrangement joins TRBV12-5 to TRBJ1-5; 7 bases line up with TRBD1. Germline CDR1 is LGHNT and CDR2 is FRNRAP. This CDR3 region has 13 residues. The J segment lost 0 bases and the V segment lost 9 bases, leaving 2 bases of the junction unmatched. The CDR3 DNA reads TGTGCTAGCGACAGGGATAGCAATCAGCCCCAGCATTTT. Encoded protein: CASDRDSNQPQHF. Combining the CDR3 with reference TRBV12-5 and TRBJ1-5 gives the whole variable domain DARVTQTPRHKVTEMGQEVTMRCQPILGHNTVFWYRQTMMQGLELLAYFRNRAPLDDSGMPKDRFSAEMPDATLATLKIQPSEPRDSAVYFCASDRDSNQPQHFGDGTRLSIL.

This chain connects TRBV2 to TRBJ2-5; 15 positions match TRBD2. CDR3 size: 17 residues. Germline values: CDR1 SNHLY, CDR2 FYNNEI. With V trimmed by 4 bases and J by 0 bases, 3 bases remained unmatched. The CDR3 protein is CASSGGTSGGYQETQYF. DNA of the CDR3: TGTGCCAGCAGTGGGGGGACTAGCGGGGGGTACCAAGAGACCCAGTACTTC.

The J gene is TRBJ1-2, the V gene TRBV12-5; D call uncertain. Trimming pared 0 bases from V and 8 bases from J, leaving 10 bases between. Germline values: CDR1 LGHNT, CDR2 FRNRAP. The CDR3 is made up of 13 amino acids. The CDR3 nucleotides are TGTGCTAGTGGTTTGGTTTCGGTGGAGGGCTACACCTTC. Residues: CASGLVSVEGYTF.

V and J are TRBV2 and TRBJ2-7, with TRBD2 identical over 7 bases. In germline, CDR1 is SNHLY, CDR2 FYNNEI. The CDR3 has 16 residues. Trimming at V came to 7 bases and at J to 4 bases, leaving 16 bases not matched to a gene. The CDR3 DNA sequence: TGTGCCAGCAACGGAGCAGACGGGGGGAACGCGTACGAGCAGTACTTC. Its translation: CASNGADGGNAYEQYF.

In its sample, this clone was seen a few times. The chain is built from TRBV2 and TRBJ2-7, with TRBD2 matching 10 bases. Per germline, CDR1 SNHLY and CDR2 FYNNEI. The CDR3 extends over 15 amino acids. V shed 7 bases, J shed 3 bases, and the junction held 9 bases outside the gene matches. The CDR3 reads CASTSMLAGVYEQYF. In DNA form, the CDR3 reads TGTGCCAGCACCTCCATGCTAGCGGGGGTCTACGAGCAGTACTTC.

The rearrangement joins TRBV19 to TRBJ1-3; no firm D call. The germline V gene encodes CDR1 LNHDA and CDR2 SQIVND (reference sequence). With 3 bases removed from V and 2 bases from J, the gap between germline ends came to 11 bases. This CDR3 is 15 amino acids long. CDR3 in DNA: TGTGCCAGTAGTATCAGTGTTAATCCTGGAAACACCATATATTTT. It codes for CASSISVNPGNTIYF.

This clone was seen only once. V usage is TRBV5-4 and J usage is TRBJ1-1; D gene unclear. V shed 4 bases and J shed 11 bases, with 9 bases lying between them. Germline values: CDR1 SGHNT, CDR2 YYREEE (reference sequence). This CDR3 has 10 residues. CDR3 loop: CASSRHRAFF. In DNA form, the CDR3 reads TGTGCCAGCAGCCGTCATCGGGCTTTCTTT.

The rearrangement links TRBV18 to TRBJ1-1; TRBD1 aligns across 9 bases. The J segment lost 5 bases and the V segment lost 0 bases, leaving 7 bases of the junction unmatched. This CDR3 comprises 16 residues. CDR1 KGHSH and CDR2 LQKENI come from the germline V gene. CDR3 sequence reads: CASSPPSGTGLTEAFF. The CDR3 DNA sequence: TGTGCCAGCTCACCACCTAGCGGGACAGGGTTGACTGAAGCTTTCTTT.

The chain is built from TRBV5-1 and TRBJ2-7, with TRBD1 as a possible D gene (6 bases). The germline V gene has CDR1 SGHRS and CDR2 YFSETQ. Trimming took off 2 bases at V and 1 base at J, with 19 bases between the two ends. The CDR3 is 17 residues long. The DNA for the CDR3 is TGCGCCAGCAGCTTTGGGCTGAGGGACACCTTTTCCTACGAGCAGTACTTC. This translates into CASSFGLRDTFSYEQYF.

In its sample, this clone was seen a few times. The chain recombines TRBV4-3 with TRBJ2-7; 9 nucleotides align to TRBD1. The CDR3 contains 15 residues. The germline V gene encodes CDR1 LGHNA and CDR2 YSLEER. V lost 3 bases and J lost 3; bases outside the gene matches: 6. CDR3 nucleotides: TGCGCCAGCAGCCACGGACAGGGGCGGGACTACGAGCAGTACTTC. It yields the protein CASSHGQGRDYEQYF.

For this clone: Other DNA sequences in this sample translate to the same CDR3. The chain combines TRBV18 with TRBJ2-5, with 7 bases fitting TRBD1. The germline gives CDR1 KGHSH, CDR2 LQKENI. The CDR3 is 14 amino acids. Trimming cost V 0 bases and J 5 bases; bases outside gene matches: 3. In DNA, the CDR3 is TGTGCCAGCTCACCACCGACAGGGCGTGAGACCCAGTACTTC. Translating it yields CASSPPTGRETQYF.

The V and J genes are TRBV19 and TRBJ2-1; TRBD1 matches at 7 bases. V was pared by 5 bases and J by 3 bases, with 4 bases of the junction left unmatched. The germline V gene has CDR1 LNHDA and CDR2 SQIVND (reference sequence). The length of the CDR3 is 14 residues. The CDR3 coding sequence is TGTGCCAGTAGTCCGACAGGGAGCTACAATGAGCAGTTCTTC. It is translated as CASSPTGSYNEQFF.

The CDR3 sequence: CASSFQGGTEAFF. CDR3 coding DNA: TGCGCCAGCAGCTTTCAGGGCGGCACTGAAGCTTTCTTT. This sequence joins TRBV5-1 and TRBJ1-1; D might be TRBD1 (5 bases). V dropped 2 bases and J dropped 4 bases, with 9 bases sitting between them. The CDR3 has 13 amino acids. The germline gives CDR1 SGHRS, CDR2 YFSETQ.

The V gene is TRBV5-4, the J gene TRBJ2-7; 13 bases are shared with TRBD2. Germline V gene data show CDR1 as SGHNT and CDR2 as YYREEE (reference sequence). The trim removed 4 bases at V and 7 bases at J, leaving 14 bases unmatched. The CDR3 sequence is 17 residues long. The CDR3 here is CASSRSPGTSGEGEQYF. CDR3 coding DNA: TGTGCCAGCAGCCGATCCCCCGGGACTAGCGGGGAAGGAGAGCAGTACTTC.

This rearrangement joins TRBV2 to TRBJ2-1, with TRBD2 as a possible D gene (6 bases). Trimming left V 2 bases short and J 4 bases short, with 9 bases between. There are 14 residues in the CDR3. CDR1 is SNHLY and CDR2 is FYNNEI in the germline V gene. DNA for the CDR3: TGTGCCAGCAGTGAATCTGGAGGGTACAATGAGCAGTTCTTC. This translates into CASSESGGYNEQFF.

The chain couples TRBV2 to TRBJ2-3; 7 nucleotides agree with TRBD1. From germline, CDR1 is SNHLY and CDR2 FYNNEI. V trimming: 7 bases; J trimming: 5 bases; junction bases outside the gene matches: 6. This CDR3 is 13 amino acids long. The CDR3 coding sequence is TGTGCCAGCAACCCCCAGGGGGTAGATACGCAGTATTTT. It yields the protein CASNPQGVDTQYF. The whole variable domain, filled in from reference TRBV2 and TRBJ2-3, reads EPEVTQTPSHQVTQMGQEVILRCVPISNHLYFYWYRQILGQKVEFLVSFYNNEISEKSEIFDDQFSVERPDGSNFTLKIRSTKLEDSAMYFCASNPQGVDTQYFGPGTRLTVL.

This sequence joins TRBV6-5 and TRBJ2-3; D may be TRBD2 (5 bases). Germline assignment: CDR1 MNHEY and CDR2 SVGAGI. V lost 6 bases, J lost 3 bases, and 13 bases lay in between. This CDR3 comprises 14 residues. The CDR3 loop is CASRPMRATDTQYF. The CDR3 DNA reads as TGTGCCAGCAGACCGATGAGGGCGACAGATACGCAGTATTTT.